These 6 T cell receptor beta chains came from one sample sequenced in a study of T cell changes during pregnancy in multiple sclerosis. Produced via immunoSEQ multiplex PCR; TCRdb's table is partial and in-frame only. Here the sample spans tens of thousands of clones, roughly nine tenths being singletons. The sequencing used peripheral blood, collected before pregnancy. These receptors all stem from a female donor with multiple sclerosis, enrolled in a pregnancy study.

This clone was recorded once. The chain recombines TRBV19 with TRBJ2-5; TRBD1 might be the D (7 bases). The CDR3 has 17 amino acids. The germline gives CDR1 LNHDA, CDR2 SQIVND (reference sequence). V was pared by 1 base and J by 4 bases, with 19 bases between. This CDR3 is CASSIGVATGRSETQYF. In DNA form, the CDR3 reads TGTGCCAGTAGTATAGGGGTAGCGACAGGGAGGTCAGAGACCCAGTACTTC.

The V gene is TRBV9, the J gene TRBJ1-1; a possible D gene is TRBD1 (5 bases). Trimming removed 0 bases at V and 3 bases at J, with 9 bases between. The CDR3 has 14 amino acids. Germline values: CDR1 SGDLS, CDR2 YYNGEE. CDR3 in amino acids: CASSVEAGHTEAFF. The DNA for the CDR3 is TGTGCCAGCAGCGTAGAGGCGGGGCACACTGAAGCTTTCTTT. Together with reference TRBV9 and TRBJ1-1, the CDR3 gives the full variable domain: DSGVTQTPKHLITATGQRVTLRCSPRSGDLSVYWYQQSLDQGLQFLIQYYNGEERAKGNILERFSAQQFPDLHSELNLSSLELGDSALYFCASSVEAGHTEAFFGQGTRLTVV.

The J gene is TRBJ2-5, the V gene TRBV7-8; 10 nucleotides agree with TRBD2. Germline V gives CDR1 SGHVS, CDR2 FQNEAQ. V trimming: 4 bases; J trimming: 7 bases; junction bases outside the gene matches: 6. The CDR3 loop spans 14 amino acids. CDR3 bases: TGTGCCAGCAGCTCGGGACTAGCGTCAGGGACCCAGTACTTC. It translates to CASSSGLASGTQYF.

The CDR3 sequence is CASSPPVTGEETQYF. DNA of the CDR3: TGTGCCAGCTCACCACCGGTAACAGGGGAAGAGACCCAGTACTTC. The chain employs TRBV18 and TRBJ2-5, with 7 bases fitting TRBD1. The CDR3 is 15 residues long. CDR1 is KGHSH and CDR2 is LQKENI in the germline V gene. J was trimmed by 3 bases and V by 0 bases; bases with no gene match: 4. The entire variable domain, with the rest obtained from reference TRBV18 and TRBJ2-5, is as follows: NAGVMQNPRHLVRRRGQEARLRCSPMKGHSHVYWYRQLPEEGLKFMVYLQKENIIDESGMPKERFSAEFPKEGPSILRIQQVVRGDSAAYFCASSPPVTGEETQYFGPGTRLLVL.

This chain connects TRBV11-2 to TRBJ2-7; 8 bases fit TRBD2. CDR3 length equals 16 residues. CDR1 and CDR2 (germline): SGHAT, FQNNGV. V shed 4 bases and J 3 bases; nucleotides not matched to a gene: 11. CDR3 in amino acids: CASSSRAGDERYEQYF. The CDR3 nucleotides read TGTGCCAGCAGCTCACGAGCGGGAGACGAACGCTACGAGCAGTACTTC.

The chain employs TRBV11-2 and TRBJ2-1; a possible D gene is TRBD2 (5 bases). The CDR3 is made up of 12 amino acids. Germline lookup yields CDR1 SGHAT and CDR2 FQNNGV. V was shortened by 5 bases and J by 6 bases, with 8 bases between the two germline ends. The CDR3 reads CASSLSGNEQFF. DNA of the CDR3: TGTGCCAGCAGCCTCAGCGGCAATGAGCAGTTCTTC.